The sequence of this TCR beta chain was determined in a study of PD-1 blockade in mismatch repair-deficient tumors. Overall study context: Patients had over 10 mismatch repair-deficient cancer types, all previously treated and progressing.

Per the germline V gene, CDR1 is SGHNT and CDR2 is YENEEA. CDR3 length: 10 amino acids. Points from the study as a whole: After pembrolizumab, tumor-resident clones rose rapidly, then generally contracted before radiologic responses.

All patients were mismatch repair deficient, assessed by either PCR or immunohistochemistry. A few pembrolizumab responders had their TCRs sequenced. Measured with immunoSEQ multiplex PCR; TCRdb has only the in-frame clones, and not every one. Of about 34,000 clones in the sample, around 80% were seen once. On this clone itself: The antigen is undetermined.

V usage is TRBV11-3 and J usage is TRBJ1-5; D unclear. This specimen consisted of PBMCs, obtained roughly 6 weeks after starting pembrolizumab. The receptor comes from an adult with mismatch repair-deficient cancer. Written as DNA, the CDR3 is TGTGCTCCGGTGTGGCAGCCCCAGCATTTT. Protein sequence: CAPVWQPQHF.